These T cell receptor beta chains were read from a single sample in a study of a mutant IDH1 vaccine in newly diagnosed glioma. The assay was immunoSEQ multiplex PCR, and TCRdb's table has in-frame clones only and misses some. The data hold some 42,000 clones, with around 85% observed a single time. No cognate antigen is known for these TCRs. Sample: PBMCs, taken from a glioma patient whose treatment included an IDH1 peptide vaccine. The receptors stem from a man between 40 and 49 years old with glioma. CDR3s include the opening cysteine and the closing phenylalanine or tryptophan. The D gene is left open where the match is weak. Clone size, where shown, is once, few, many, or a class for clones that have expanded.

abundance: few
d_gene: TRBD1
j_gene: TRBJ2-7
v_gene: TRBV6-1
CDR3nt: TGTGCCAGCAGTGAAGCTAGAACAGGGGCCGAGTTC
CDR3aa: CASSEARTGAEF

abundance: NA
d_gene: NA
j_gene: TRBJ2-3
v_gene: TRBV5-1
CDR3nt: TGCGCCAGCAGCCTCCGGGACAGCACAGATACGCAGTATTTT
CDR3aa: CASSLRDSTDTQYF

abundance: NA
d_gene: TRBD2
j_gene: TRBJ2-1
v_gene: TRBV2
CDR3nt: TGTGCCAGCAGTGAACTGACTAGCTTCGATGAGCAGTTCTTC
CDR3aa: CASSELTSFDEQFF

abundance: NA
d_gene: NA
j_gene: TRBJ2-7
v_gene: TRBV28
CDR3nt: TGTGCCAGCAAGATAGGGACGTCAGGACCCAACGAGCAGTACTTC
CDR3aa: CASKIGTSGPNEQYF

abundance: NA
d_gene: NA
j_gene: TRBJ2-5
v_gene: TRBV7-2
CDR3nt: TGTGCCAGCAGCCTCACGGGGGGCCCGGAGACCCAGTACTTC
CDR3aa: CASSLTGGPETQYF

abundance: NA
d_gene: TRBD2
j_gene: TRBJ2-7
v_gene: TRBV27
CDR3nt: TGTGCCAGCAGTTATCGCGGGAGTATCAACGAGCAGTACTTC
CDR3aa: CASSYRGSINEQYF

abundance: NA
d_gene: TRBD2
j_gene: TRBJ2-5
v_gene: TRBV12-5
CDR3nt: TGTGCTAGCACTCTGGGACTAGCGGGAGAGACCCAGTACTTC
CDR3aa: CASTLGLAGETQYF

abundance: NA
d_gene: TRBD1
j_gene: TRBJ1-2
v_gene: TRBV6-5
CDR3nt: TGTGCCAGCAGTTATCCCAGAGACAGGGTGAAGGGCTACACCTTC
CDR3aa: CASSYPRDRVKGYTF

abundance: NA
d_gene: TRBD2
j_gene: TRBJ2-3
v_gene: TRBV5-4
CDR3nt: TGTGCCAGCAGCCTCGGTAGCGGGAGCACAGATACGCAGTATTTT
CDR3aa: CASSLGSGSTDTQYF

abundance: few
d_gene: NA
j_gene: TRBJ1-4
v_gene: TRBV7-9
CDR3nt: TGTGCCAGCAGCTTAGGGGGGATTAATGAAAAACTGTTTTTT
CDR3aa: CASSLGGINEKLFF

abundance: NA
d_gene: NA
j_gene: TRBJ2-3
v_gene: TRBV5-1
CDR3nt: TGCGCCAGCAGCTTCGCGGGGAAAACAGATACGCAGTATTTT
CDR3aa: CASSFAGKTDTQYF